This T cell receptor beta chain was retrieved from a study of ipilimumab plus nivolumab after autologous stem cell transplantation (TCRdb year 2021). Background for the entire study: A median of 5 ipilimumab doses and 8 or 9 nivolumab doses was received by trial patients. Both primary refractory and relapsed disease were represented in the DLBCL cohort, where 18-month progression-free survival was approximately 86% and 30%, respectively. The intent-to-treat population of the trial consisted of some 33 patients. Patients undergoing autologous transplant for high-risk diffuse large B cell lymphoma, mature T cell lymphoma, or multiple myeloma were enrolled in the trial. Broader findings and caveats from the paper: The authors stated that profiles of the T cell receptor repertoire, regulatory T cell phenotype and gut microbiota provided a biologic rationale for studying this approach further. The authors concluded that, as post-transplant consolidation, combined checkpoint inhibition appeared tolerable.

On this clone: What antigen it recognizes has not been identified. No quality values exist for individual bases; no much larger clone is one base distant.

The CDR3 measures 12 amino acids from cysteine to phenylalanine. This entry keeps only the CDR3 DNA: 36 bases, framed from base 1. Taken from the germline V gene (reference sequence), the CDR1 and CDR2 loops are LNHDA and SQIVND. V loses 4 bases, J loses 5 bases, and the germline ends lie 8 bases apart. Library preparation used the immunoSEQ multiplex PCR assay. TCRdb holds this immuneACCESS table with in-frame rearrangements only. Some clones are missing; in checked studies, unresolved V genes explain under half, and the rest has no known cause. The sample records about 22,000 clones, about 80% of which are singletons. The ten largest clones add up to around a fifth of the sample. Checkpoint therapy was initiated 14 to 28 days after autologous transplant, and ipilimumab was administered at 1 mg/kg intravenously on day 1 of selected weeks. Patients received nivolumab at 3 mg/kg intravenously on day 1 of weeks 1, 4, 7, 10, and every two weeks through week 26. This Phase Ib clinical trial tested ipilimumab plus nivolumab, a combined checkpoint inhibition, as consolidation after autologous stem cell transplantation.

The sequence links TRBV19 to TRBJ1-2; confidence is insufficient to name the D gene. The TCR sequence derives from a male donor with diffuse large B-cell lymphoma. The sample here was PBMCs, taken in a trial of ipilimumab plus nivolumab as post-transplant consolidation. Read as DNA, the sequence is TGTGCCAGTAGTACCAGCCGTTATGGCTACACCTTC. The resulting protein is CASSTSRYGYTF.